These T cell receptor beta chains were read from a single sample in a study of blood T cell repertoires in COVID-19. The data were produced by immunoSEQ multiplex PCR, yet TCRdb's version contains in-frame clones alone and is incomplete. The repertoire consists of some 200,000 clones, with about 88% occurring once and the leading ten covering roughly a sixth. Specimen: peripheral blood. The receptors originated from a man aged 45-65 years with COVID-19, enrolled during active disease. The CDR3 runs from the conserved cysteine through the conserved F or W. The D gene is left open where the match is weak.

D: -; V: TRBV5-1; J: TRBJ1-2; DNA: TGCGCCAGCAGCTTTGACAGAACTGGCTACACCTTC; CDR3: CASSFDRTGYTF
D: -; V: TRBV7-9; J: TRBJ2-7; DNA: TGTGCCAGCAGCTTAGGACACGGGGGAAGCTCCTACGAGCAGTACTTC; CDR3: CASSLGHGGSSYEQYF
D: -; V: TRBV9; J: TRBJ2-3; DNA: TGTGCCAGCAGCGTACTCCAGACAGATACGCAGTATTTT; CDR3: CASSVLQTDTQYF
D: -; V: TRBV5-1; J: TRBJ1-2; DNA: TGCGCCAGCAGCCTGGATGGGGACTACAACTATGGCTACACCTTC; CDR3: CASSLDGDYNYGYTF
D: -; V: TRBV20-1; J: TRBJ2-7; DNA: TGCAGTGCCAACTCAGGTTACGAGCAGTACTTC; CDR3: CSANSGYEQYF
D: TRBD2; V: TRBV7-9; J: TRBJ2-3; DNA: TGTGCCAGCAGCAGGTACAGCGGGGGGATCCCAGATGCGCAGTATTTT; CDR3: CASSRYSGGIPDAQYF
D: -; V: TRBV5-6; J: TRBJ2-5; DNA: TGTGCCAGCAGCTCACGTGGTTTCGTTCTGGCTCCGGAGGAGACCCAGTACTTC; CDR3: CASSSRGFVLAPEETQYF
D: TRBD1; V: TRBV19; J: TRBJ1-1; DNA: TGTGCCAGTCGCCGGGACAGAGAAAACACTGAAGCTTTCTTT; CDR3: CASRRDRENTEAFF
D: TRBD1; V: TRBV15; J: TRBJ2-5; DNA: TGTGCCACCAGCGTACTCCTGGAGGACAGGGCGCCCAAAGAGACCCAGTACTTC; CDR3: CATSVLLEDRAPKETQYF
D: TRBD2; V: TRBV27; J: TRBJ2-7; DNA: TGTGCCAGCAGCAAACTAGCGGGAGGGCGCTCCTACGAGCAGTACTTC; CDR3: CASSKLAGGRSYEQYF